One TCR beta chain is described in this entry. Its cognate antigen is unknown. This may be a read error, as it is one base from a much larger clone. Authors of the study amplified TCR beta CDR3 regions from RNA transcripts. Using the HTBI primer set, a first-round RT-PCR was run on the TCR CDR3. Each CDR3 protein gets one entry after TCRdb re-called the multiplex PCR reads with MiXCR. The sample holds about 350,000 distinct CDR3 sequences, approximately 15% seen once. The sample belongs to a study of T cells in Graves' hyperthyroidism and ophthalmopathy. Whole-study findings and limits: Separation of ophthalmopathy from stable hyperthyroidism was achieved by a 13 V-J model.

This CDR3 comprises 13 residues. Looked up from germline, CDR1 is SGHRS and CDR2 is YFSETQ. The ends were cut back, 3 bases at V and 8 bases at J, with 12 bases in the middle. The sequence was collected from a woman younger than 45 with Graves' hyperthyroidism. The rearrangement uses TRBV5-1 and TRBJ2-1; D is unclear. Material for sequencing was blood. The CDR3 DNA sequence: TGCGCCAGCAGCTCGGCCGGGTGGGATGAGCAGTTCTTC. This translates into CASSSAGWDEQFF.